Below, one TCR beta chain is given with its context. Treatment noted: approximately 18 received Ad26.COV2.S at low or high dose, single or two shots; about 5 received placebo; per-sample allocation not given. At day 63 after the first vaccine or placebo injection, samples were drawn. These data are taken from a study of Ad26.COV2.S vaccination and SARS-CoV-2 variants. This CDR3 has 14 amino acids. Per the germline V gene, CDR1 is SGHKS and CDR2 is YYEKEE (reference sequence). Trimming removed 0 bases at V and 5 bases at J, with 12 bases between. Some clones are missing from TCRdb's copy, which holds only in-frame ones; the method was immunoSEQ multiplex PCR. This sample carries about 400,000 clones, 70% to 90% of them seen once, and the ten largest clones take about 2%.

This TCR was recovered from a person between 18 and 59 years old who received the Ad26.COV2.S COVID-19 vaccine or a placebo. This chain uses TRBV5-5 with TRBJ2-7, with D perhaps TRBD1 or TRBD2 (6 bases each). The sample in question was peripheral blood, obtained in a trial of Ad26.COV2.S vaccine versus placebo. In DNA form, the CDR3 reads TGTGCCAGCAGCTTGGCCGCAGGGGAGGACGAGCAGTACTTC. Its protein product is CASSLAAGEDEQYF.